The source of this TCR beta chain is a study of blood T cell repertoires in COVID-19. Study in general: The United States, Italy and Spain were the sources of the acute and convalescent COVID-19 samples.

In the original processing: Using reference gene primer amplification, nucleated cell counts were estimated. TCRdb keeps only in-frame clones here, not all; method: immunoSEQ multiplex PCR. V, J and clone size were drawn from that table, and D and trimming were deduced from the DNA. The sample shows about 100,000 clones, approximately 86% of them seen only once. This CDR3 region has 13 residues. Trimming removed 1 base at V and 5 bases at J, with 8 bases between. Per germline, CDR1 SEHNR and CDR2 FQNEAQ (reference sequence). V gene TRBV7-9 combines with J gene TRBJ2-5; weak D call: TRBD1 (5 bases). The sequence was obtained from a human donor in a cohort sampled during active COVID-19. Sequenced sample: peripheral blood. In DNA, the CDR3 is TGTGCCAGCAGCTTAGGCAGGGATGAGACCCAGTACTTC. This sequence encodes CASSLGRDETQYF.